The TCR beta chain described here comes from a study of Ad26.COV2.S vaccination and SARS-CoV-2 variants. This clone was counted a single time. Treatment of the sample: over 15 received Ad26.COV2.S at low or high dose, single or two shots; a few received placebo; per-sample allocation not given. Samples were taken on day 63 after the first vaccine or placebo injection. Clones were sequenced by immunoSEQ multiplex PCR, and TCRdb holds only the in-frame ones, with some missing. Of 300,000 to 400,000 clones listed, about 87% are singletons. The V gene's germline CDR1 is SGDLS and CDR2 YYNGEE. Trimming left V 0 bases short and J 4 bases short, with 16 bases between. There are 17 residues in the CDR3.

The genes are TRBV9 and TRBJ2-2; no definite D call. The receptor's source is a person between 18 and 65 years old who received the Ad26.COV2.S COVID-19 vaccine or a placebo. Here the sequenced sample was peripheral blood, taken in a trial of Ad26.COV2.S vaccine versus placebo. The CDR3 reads CASSVAGRRMFTGELFF. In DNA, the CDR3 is TGTGCCAGCAGCGTAGCTGGGCGTCGGATGTTCACCGGGGAGCTGTTTTTT.